The T cell receptor beta chain under discussion was sequenced for a study of blood T cells in healthy people across ages (dated by TCRdb to between 2014 and 2016). Background on the whole study: In model experiments, template switching captured about one uniquely barcoded TCR beta cDNA molecule for every two T cells. For two donors (one aged 18 to 30 and one aged 80 or older), the study analyzed two additional independent replicas of 1 million unique cDNA reads from the same blood draw. To avoid experimental bias, donors of different ages were spread randomly across the sequencing lanes. The donors were split into four age groups: young (average 16 years), middle-aged (roughly 40), aged (more than 60) and long-lived (roughly 80). Age-related changes in TCR beta repertoire diversity were measured in the study by deep sequencing normalized with unique cDNA molecular identifiers.

The donors were 40 or so Caucasian individuals from Russia, aged roughly 6 to 90 years, who were systemically healthy. Around 10 milliliters of peripheral blood were collected from each donor into EDTA-treated Vacutainer tubes. Ficoll-Paque density-gradient centrifugation was used to isolate PBMCs, with at least 7 million per sample. Trizol reagent was used to extract total RNA from PBMCs, with at least 6 micrograms per sample. For every donor, flow cytometry on a PBMC aliquot measured the percentage of naive CD45RAhigh/CD27high T cells. The library relied on 5' RACE. TCRdb lists the instrument as Illumina HiSeq 2500. A second PCR of roughly 6 to 11 cycles was run with a J-beta primer mix and a sample-barcoded 5' primer. A template-switch 5' adaptor carrying 12 random nucleotides introduced a unique molecular identifier onto each TCR beta cDNA molecule. At least 2.5 million CDR3-containing paired-end reads were obtained from each sample. First-strand cDNA was synthesized from all RNA with the Mint cDNA synthesis kit, primed by a TRBC-specific oligonucleotide. All cDNA was treated with uracil-DNA glycosylase and then went through a first 18-cycle PCR with the universal primers M1SS and BC2_uni_R. In the source study's methods: For normalization, 1 million high-quality reads were randomly selected from each sample, with every read carrying a distinct molecular identifier. Reads sharing molecular identifiers were discarded rather than binned into consensus sequences. MiTCR, set to a Q25 quality threshold and the strictest error-elimination algorithm, was used for CDR3 identification, clonotype clustering and error correction. Lower-bound total TCR beta diversity was estimated with a nonparametric unseen species model using Euler transformation. In TCRdb, the public reads were trimmed at Q25 with fastp and aligned with MiXCR, with productive beta chains retained. Identical CDR3 protein sequences are pooled into one entry, listed with their most common genes and DNA. The V and J calls were not made by the authors but by TCRdb's processing. This sample holds 1.4 million to 1.5 million distinct CDR3 sequences; 42% were observed only once. The ten largest account for approximately 7.9% of the sample.

Points on this clonotype: The specificity of this receptor is unknown. Base qualities are not at hand, and no much larger clone is one base apart.

The CDR3 holds 15 amino acids from the cysteine to the phenylalanine. Of the read, only the CDR3 DNA is kept; its 45 bases are in frame from base 1. CDR1 SGHRS and CDR2 YFSETQ were looked up in the germline V gene. V loses 2 bases at its end and J loses 1 base; junction bases beyond the gene matches: 3. Summary of the overall study and its limitations: Because the CMV infection status of the donors was unknown, age-related changes in expanded clonotypes may potentially have been confounded. Because profiling used bulk unsorted PBMCs, naive and antigen-experienced compartments could not be compared conclusively. As age increased, observed TCR beta diversity per million T cells dropped in a roughly linear way, and a significant reduction was already evident by age 40. Compared with the aged group, the long-lived group had more naive CD4+ T cells, fewer expanded clones and increased TCR diversity, suggesting age selection. Estimates of total diversity based on one million sequenced T cells were regarded as lower bounds and as underestimates. A strong correlation was found between observed TCR beta diversity and the percentage of naive T cells measured by flow cytometry.

The TCR sequence derives from a woman younger than 30 in good health. Sequenced: blood. The V and J genes are TRBV5-1 and TRBJ1-1; 9 bases in the middle match TRBD1. The CDR3 amino acid sequence is: CASSFRTGANTEAFF. The DNA reads TGCGCCAGCAGCTTCCGGACAGGGGCGAACACTGAAGCTTTCTTT.